This T cell receptor (beta chain) emerged from a study of blood T cell repertoires in COVID-19. Study-level background: Samples representing acute and convalescent COVID-19 were sourced from the United States, Italy and Spain. In each case, the material was cDNA or gDNA derived from T cells, B-cell-depleted T cells, or PBMCs.

In the original analysis: Using reference gene primer amplification, nucleated cell counts were estimated. Method: immunoSEQ multiplex PCR; TCRdb's copy keeps in-frame clones and lacks some. The V and J calls and the clone size are those of that table, but D and trimming were determined from the DNA. The sample lists about 280,000 clones, just over 85% occurring once. V shed 5 bases and J 0 bases; nucleotides not matched to a gene: 5. Germline CDR1 is SGHVS and CDR2 is FQNEAQ. The CDR3 loop spans 15 amino acids. This receptor was taken from a woman aged 25 to 39 with active or convalescent COVID-19. The specimen was peripheral blood. The chain couples TRBV7-8 to TRBJ2-5; 8 bases are shared with TRBD2. CDR3 nucleotide sequence: TGTGCCAGCAGCCGGTCGGGGGGGCACCAAGAGACCCAGTACTTC. Protein: CASSRSGGHQETQYF. The whole variable domain, filled in from reference TRBV7-8 and TRBJ2-5, reads GAGVSQSPRYKVAKRGQDVALRCDPISGHVSLFWYQQALGQGPEFLTYFQNEAQLDKSGLPSDRFFAERPEGSVSTLKIQRTQQEDSAVYLCASSRSGGHQETQYFGPGTRLLVL.